Each of the 14 T cell receptor beta chains below was sequenced from the same sample in a study of post-analysis software for immune sequencing data. Study conclusions and caveats: The study found TRBV5-6, TRBV5-1 and TRBV20-1 among about five TRBV segments more frequent in patients than controls.

Prepared TCR beta cDNA libraries contained unique molecular identifiers. TCRdb called the PCR reads again in MiXCR, with one record for every CDR3 protein. The sample carries roughly 540,000 distinct CDR3 sequences, around 34% recorded once. These receptors have no known antigen. Sequenced: blood. The receptors were gathered from a girl aged 2 to 17 with multiple sclerosis.

There are a few counts of this clonotype. This chain uses TRBV6-1 with TRBJ1-5; D might be TRBD1 (5 bases). Germline-derived CDR1 and CDR2 are MNHNS and SASEGT. The CDR3 has 13 amino acids. The germline V and J ends were trimmed by 8 bases and 1 base, with 9 bases remaining between them. The DNA for the CDR3 is TGTGCCAGCGATTGGGACAGCAATCAGCCCCAGCATTTT. Encoded protein: CASDWDSNQPQHF.

The rearrangement links TRBV7-6 to TRBJ2-7; 8 bases align to TRBD2. The CDR3 totals 16 residues. V shed 2 bases, J shed 6 bases, and the junction held 12 bases outside the gene matches. Germline CDR1 SGHVS, CDR2 FNYEAQ. CDR3 protein: CASSLLAGGAYGEQYF. CDR3 coding DNA: TGTGCCAGCAGCTTATTAGCCGGGGGGGCGTATGGCGAGCAGTACTTC.

This clonotype was detected a few times. The genes are TRBV11-2 and TRBJ1-2, with 7 bases aligning to TRBD1. With 4 bases clipped from V and 2 bases from J, the junction kept 4 bases outside the gene matches. This CDR3 is 14 amino acids long. Germline loops: CDR1 SGHAT, CDR2 FQNNGV. The CDR3 nucleotides are TGTGCCAGCAGCTCAACGGACAGGAACTATGGCTACACCTTC. It encodes CASSSTDRNYGYTF.

As regards this clonotype: This clone may be a read error of a much larger clone one base away. The V gene is TRBV6-2 or TRBV6-3, the J gene TRBJ2-5; 11 bases match TRBD2. CDR1 is MNHEY and CDR2 is SVGEGT in the germline V gene. CDR3 length equals 14 residues. Trimming removed 10 bases from V and 11 bases from J; junction bases left unmatched: 15. The CDR3 region has the DNA TGTGCCATCAAGCTTAGCGGGGGGGCATGGGAGCAGTACTTC. Translated: CAIKLSGGAWEQYF.

This clonotype appeared a few times. V gene TRBV14 combines with J gene TRBJ1-2; weak D call: TRBD1 (5 bases). This CDR3 is 16 amino acids long. V dropped 2 bases and J dropped 6 bases, with 19 bases sitting between them. Germline CDR1 and CDR2: SGHDN and FVKESK. CDR3 in amino acids: CASSQLDRVDLHGYTF. Written as DNA, the CDR3 is TGTGCCAGCAGCCAACTAGACAGAGTAGATCTTCATGGCTACACCTTC.

The CDR3, as DNA: TGTGCCAGCAGCCACCGGACAGCCAAGAGCTCCTACGAGCAGTACTTC. Encoded protein: CASSHRTAKSSYEQYF. The J gene is TRBJ2-7, the V gene TRBV27; D might be TRBD1 (6 bases). The CDR3 covers 16 residues. Trimming removed 6 bases at V and 0 bases at J, with 18 bases between. CDR1 MNHEY and CDR2 SMNVEV come from the germline V gene (reference sequence).

The chain combines TRBV5-1 with TRBJ2-1, with TRBD2 matching over 16 bases. Germline loops: CDR1 SGHRS, CDR2 YFSETQ. V was pared by 4 bases and J by 6 bases, with 10 bases of the junction left unmatched. The CDR3 covers 18 residues. The DNA of the CDR3 is TGCGCCAGCAGCCCGGAGGGACTAGCGGGGGGGCGTCTCAATGAGCAGTTCTTC. Translating it yields CASSPEGLAGGRLNEQFF. Complete variable domain (other parts from reference TRBV5-1 and TRBJ2-1): KAGVTQTPRYLIKTRGQQVTLSCSPISGHRSVSWYQQTPGQGLQFLFEYFSETQRNKGNFPGRFSGRQFSNSRSEMNVSTLELGDSALYLCASSPEGLAGGRLNEQFFGPGTRLTVL.

The chain carries TRBV2 and TRBJ2-5; a possible D gene is TRBD1 (5 bases). The CDR3 is 13 residues long. Germline V gene sequence: CDR1 SNHLY, CDR2 FYNNEI. Trimming shortened V by 7 bases and J by 4 bases, and 13 bases separated the two germline ends. CDR3 DNA sequence: TGTGCCAGCAACCCAGGGCCCCGAGAGACCCAGTACTTC. As protein: CASNPGPRETQYF.

The chain employs TRBV5-5 and TRBJ2-5, with TRBD1 matching 7 bases. CDR3 size: 14 residues. Per germline, CDR1 SGHKS and CDR2 YYEKEE (reference sequence). V was pared by 2 bases and J by 5 bases, with 6 bases of the junction left unmatched. The CDR3 DNA reads TGTGCCAGCAGCTTCTCCAGCAGGGGGGAGACCCAGTACTTC. Protein: CASSFSSRGETQYF.

This clonotype was seen a handful of times. The chain uses TRBV7-3 and TRBJ2-1; D is possibly TRBD1 or TRBD2 (6 bases each). CDR1 is SGHTA and CDR2 is FQGTGA in the germline V gene. V was shortened by 5 bases and J by 11 bases, with 19 bases between the two germline ends. The CDR3 has 14 residues. The CDR3 here is CASSINGGLSKQFF. CDR3 DNA sequence: TGTGCCAGCAGCATTAATGGGGGGCTCAGTAAGCAGTTCTTC. Combining the CDR3 with reference TRBV7-3 and TRBJ2-1 gives the whole variable domain GAGVSQTPSNKVTEKGKYVELRCDPISGHTALYWYRQSLGQGPEFLIYFQGTGAADDSGLPNDRFFAVRPEGSVSTLKIQRTERGDSAVYLCASSINGGLSKQFFGPGTRLTVL.

This chain joins TRBV9 and TRBJ1-2, with no clear D. Between the trimmed V and J ends, which lost 0 bases and 8 bases, there was a span of 14 bases. Germline-derived CDR1 and CDR2 are SGDLS and YYNGEE. The CDR3 has 14 residues. DNA of the CDR3: TGTGCCAGCAGCGTAGCGGACCCGACCGGGGGCTACACCTTC. This encodes CASSVADPTGGYTF.

The chain carries TRBV3-1 and TRBJ1-1; D not certain. Germline V gene lookup returns CDR1 LGHDT and CDR2 YNNKEL (reference sequence). The CDR3 is made up of 14 amino acids. Trimming cost V 3 bases and J 5 bases, with 13 bases left between them. The CDR3 coding sequence is TGTGCCAGCAGCCAGGGTCGGGGAGGGACTGAAGCTTTCTTT. This sequence encodes CASSQGRGGTEAFF.

With regard to this clonotype: It is likely a read error, because the conserved phenylalanine at the end of the CDR3 is missing. The chain couples TRBV15 to TRBJ2-5; perhaps TRBD2 as D (5 bases). The CDR3 has 13 amino acids. In germline, CDR1 is LNHNV, CDR2 YYDKDF (reference sequence). V shed 6 bases and J shed 4 bases, with 12 bases lying between them. CDR3 in DNA: TGTGCCACCAGGGAACCAGCGGTAGAGACCCAGTACGTC. It translates to CATREPAVETQYV.

Details on this clonotype: One junction end does not reproduce the germline sequence, and a read error may be involved. The chain couples TRBV6-1 to TRBJ1-5, with D tentatively TRBD1 (6 bases). CDR1 MNHNS and CDR2 SASEGT come from the germline V gene. The CDR3 loop spans 14 amino acids. The CDR3 region is CARSPTGNNQPQHF. The DNA of the CDR3 is TGTGCCCGCAGTCCGACAGGCAACAATCAGCCCCAGCATTTT.